This TCR beta chain was found in a study of Graves' ophthalmopathy and Graves' hyperthyroidism. Whole-study results and caveats: Appearing in blood as well were most expanded thyroid clonotypes above 0.001 frequency.

Each donor who had ophthalmopathy showed moderate-to-severe activity, a CAS of ≥3, a NOSPECS of ≥4, and a duration under 3 months. Isolation of PBMCs was performed using 7.5 to 10 ml of fresh peripheral blood. Trimming pared 3 bases from V and 3 bases from J, leaving 15 bases between. Germline loops: CDR1 MDHEN, CDR2 SYDVKM. The CDR3 loop spans 15 amino acids. As concerns this clonotype: Antigen unknown.

Amplification targeted the TCR beta CDR3 regions, with RNA transcripts as the source material. HTBI-primed first-round RT-PCR preceded second-round multiplex PCR. One entry per CDR3 protein results from TCRdb running MiXCR on the multiplex PCR reads. The data contain some 150,000 distinct CDR3 sequences, around two fifths of them singletons. The material sequenced was peripheral blood. The chain is built from TRBV28 and TRBJ2-7; TRBD2 is a possible D gene (7 bases). This TCR came from a man aged 25 to 40 with Graves' ophthalmopathy. The CDR3 is CASSFSGGLNYEQYF. Written as DNA, the CDR3 is TGTGCCAGCAGTTTTTCGGGGGGCCTCAACTACGAGCAGTACTTC.